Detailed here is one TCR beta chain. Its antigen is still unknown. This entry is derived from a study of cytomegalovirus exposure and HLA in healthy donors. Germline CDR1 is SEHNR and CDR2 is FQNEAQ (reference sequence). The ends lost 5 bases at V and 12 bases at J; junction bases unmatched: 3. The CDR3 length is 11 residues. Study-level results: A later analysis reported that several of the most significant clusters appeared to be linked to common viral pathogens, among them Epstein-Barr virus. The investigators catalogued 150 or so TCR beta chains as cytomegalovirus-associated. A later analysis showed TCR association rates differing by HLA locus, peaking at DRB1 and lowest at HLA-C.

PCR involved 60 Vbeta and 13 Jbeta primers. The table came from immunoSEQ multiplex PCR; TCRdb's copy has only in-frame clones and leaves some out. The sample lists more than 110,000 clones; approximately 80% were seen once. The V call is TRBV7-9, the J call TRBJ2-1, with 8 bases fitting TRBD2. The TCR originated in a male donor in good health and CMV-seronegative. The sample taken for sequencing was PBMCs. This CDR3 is CASSPAGGQFF. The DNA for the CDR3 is TGTGCCAGCAGCCCCGCGGGAGGGCAGTTCTTC.